This TCR beta chain originates from a study of shared clonotypes between healthy human individuals. On the study more broadly: Aged 18 to 49, the donors were a couple of women and a few men. Study-level results: Memory subsets generally showed lower estimated richness than naive subsets.

The authors loaded around 220 ng DNA, 30,000 to 35,000 T cell genomes, into sorted-subset replicate PCRs. Clones were read by immunoSEQ multiplex PCR, and TCRdb kept only the in-frame ones, dropping some. Of hundreds of thousands of clones in the sample, roughly 95% were seen once. The naive CD8 population came from CD45RO-negative cells selected for CCR7, without terminally differentiated effector memory CD45RA+ cells. Worth noting for this clone: The antigen is not known.

The CDR3 spans 15 residues. Germline V CDR1 and CDR2: MDHEN, SYDVKM. Germline trimming cut 3 bases from V and 4 bases from J; bases unmatched to any gene: 3. This sequence joins TRBV28 and TRBJ2-3; 11 bases align to TRBD1. The receptor was derived from a woman aged 25-40 years in good health. Sequences were obtained from naive CD8+ T cells sorted from blood. The CDR3 nucleotides are TGTGCCAGCAGTTTCTTGGGACAGGGGGCAGATACGCAGTATTTT. It translates to CASSFLGQGADTQYF.